One and the same sample provided the 7 T cell receptor beta chains below, sequenced in a study of CD8 T cells in Susac syndrome. With random hexamers, about 0.5 to 1 ug RNA was reverse transcribed. TCRdb passed the immunoSEQ multiplex PCR reads through MiXCR, listing each CDR3 protein once. Counted here are under 350,000 distinct CDR3 sequences, approximately 90% occurring once; the ten biggest clones make up more than 0.06%. Input material: CD4+ T cells from PBMCs. Receptor source: a human donor with multiple sclerosis.

The chain employs TRBV2 and TRBJ2-7, with 10 bases that match TRBD1. The ends lost 5 bases at V and 2 bases at J; junction bases unmatched: 3. The germline gives CDR1 SNHLY, CDR2 FYNNEI. This CDR3 spans 14 amino acids. DNA of the CDR3: TGTGCCAGCAGTCGGGACAGGGGCGCCTACGAGCAGTACTTC. As protein: CASSRDRGAYEQYF.

CDR3 DNA: TGTGCCAGCAGCACCGCCCGTACTAGCGTTGGGGCCAACGTCCTGACTTTC. This codes for CASSTARTSVGANVLTF. The J gene is TRBJ2-6, the V gene TRBV7-2; TRBD2 matches at 7 bases. V shed 5 bases, J shed 3 bases, and the junction held 10 bases outside the gene matches. The germline gives CDR1 SGHTA, CDR2 FQGNSA. The CDR3 totals 17 residues.

The chain joins TRBV4-1 to TRBJ1-4; D call uncertain. Germline-derived CDR1 and CDR2 are MGHRA and YSYEKL. This CDR3 is 13 amino acids long. The V end was cut by 1 base, the J end by 7 bases, with 7 bases between. The DNA for the CDR3 is TGCGCCAGCAGCCAAGGTCGGGCTGAAAAACTGTTTTTT. Amino acids: CASSQGRAEKLFF.

The chain employs TRBV19 and TRBJ1-1; D gene unclear. With 3 bases removed from V and 5 bases from J, the gap between germline ends came to 10 bases. The V gene's germline CDR1 is LNHDA and CDR2 SQIVND (reference sequence). The CDR3 is made up of 13 amino acids. In DNA, the CDR3 is TGTGCCAGTAGTATGGTTCGTACTACTGAAGCTTTCTTT. This translates into CASSMVRTTEAFF.

The rearrangement joins TRBV19 to TRBJ2-1, with 9 bases aligning to TRBD2. Looked up from germline, CDR1 is LNHDA and CDR2 is SQIVND (reference sequence). The junction had 3 bases not matched to a gene; V was cut back by 6 bases and J by 3 bases. This CDR3 region has 14 residues. CDR3 loop: CASRRGGGYNEQFF. The CDR3 bases are TGTGCCAGTAGACGCGGGGGGGGCTACAATGAGCAGTTCTTC.

The chain employs TRBV6-1 and TRBJ1-6, with 7 positions matching TRBD1. From germline, CDR1 is MNHNS and CDR2 SASEGT. With 10 bases clipped from V and 5 bases from J, the junction kept 17 bases outside the gene matches. This CDR3 is 17 amino acids long. CDR3 sequence reads: CATEAHFRTGNNSPLHF. Here the CDR3 DNA reads TGTGCCACCGAAGCCCATTTTAGGACAGGCAATAATTCACCCCTCCACTTT.

The chain uses TRBV11-3 and TRBJ1-1, with D possibly matching TRBD1 (5 bases). Trimming pared 5 bases from V and 2 bases from J, leaving 12 bases between. Germline V gene data show CDR1 as SGHNT and CDR2 as YENEEA. The CDR3 is 14 residues long. CDR3 nucleotide sequence: TGTGCCAGCAGCGCCGACAGTAGAAACACTGAAGCTTTCTTT. Protein sequence: CASSADSRNTEAFF.